This T cell receptor (beta chain) was sequenced for a study of T cells in Graves' hyperthyroidism and ophthalmopathy. It was 8 to 10 ml of fresh peripheral blood that supplied the PBMCs. RNA transcripts gave rise to amplified TCR beta CDR3 regions. HTBI primers were the set used in a first-round RT-PCR of the TCR CDR3. TCRdb re-analysed the multiplex PCR reads in MiXCR, keeping a single row per CDR3 protein. Seen here are 90,000 to 120,000 distinct CDR3 sequences, approximately 16% observed once, and the top ten hold 42%. Germline V CDR1 and CDR2: MNHNY, SVGAGI (reference sequence). V lost 2 bases to trimming and J lost 6 bases, with 20 bases between them. The CDR3 has 16 residues. Of note for this clonotype: The target antigen is unknown.

Overall study results and limits: Separating ophthalmopathy from stable hyperthyroidism was achieved by a 13 V-J model. In blood, most of the thyroid clonotypes expanded above 0.001 were also present. Model-based prediction identified ophthalmopathy a median 6.5 months prior to its onset.

This chain connects TRBV6-6 to TRBJ2-7, with a possible D match to TRBD2 (5 bases). The sequence was obtained from a woman aged 45-65 years with Graves' hyperthyroidism. Sequenced material: blood. As DNA, the CDR3 is TGTGCCAGCAGTTACCAGATGGGCGAGCGGACGGGCGAGCAGTACTTC. Protein product: CASSYQMGERTGEQYF.